These 10 T cell receptor beta chains were all obtained from the same sample, sequenced in a study of blood T cell repertoires in COVID-19. TCRdb's table, derived via immunoSEQ multiplex PCR, lists solely in-frame clones and lacks some. Of 170,000 or so clones in the sample, 88% were seen once. Sequenced input: PBMCs or T cells enriched from blood (not recorded which). Receptors were obtained from a woman in her 50s who had recovered from COVID-19.

The V call is TRBV24-1, the J call TRBJ2-1, with 10 nucleotides matching TRBD2. Trimming cost V 5 bases and J 8 bases; bases outside gene matches: 5. Germline V CDR1 and CDR2: KGHDR, SFDVKD. The CDR3 has 14 residues. The CDR3 here is CATSAAGGPYEQFF. The DNA of the CDR3 is TGTGCCACCAGTGCAGCGGGGGGGCCCTATGAGCAGTTCTTC.

The CDR3 here is CARSSWRQSYEQYF. CDR3 bases: TGTGCCAGAAGTTCGTGGCGACAGTCCTACGAGCAGTACTTC. The chain recombines TRBV5-3 with TRBJ2-7, with D possibly matching TRBD1 (5 bases). TRBV5-3 is an ORF, and what it does is uncertain. Trimming took 5 bases from V and 1 from J, leaving 13 bases between them. The CDR3 is 14 residues long.

This chain links TRBV19 with TRBJ1-6, with 7 bases fitting TRBD1. The CDR3 is made up of 15 amino acids. J was trimmed by 9 bases and V by 5 bases; bases with no gene match: 10. Germline CDR1 LNHDA, CDR2 SQIVND (reference sequence). The CDR3 region has the DNA TGTGCCAGTAGTCCCGCCCCTGACAGGGCTTCACCCCTCCACTTT. This encodes CASSPAPDRASPLHF.

The chain links TRBV5-4 to TRBJ2-2; 8 bases map to TRBD2. V was clipped by 6 bases and J by 3 bases; unmatched bases: 10. Germline CDR1 SGHNT, CDR2 YYREEE (reference sequence). The CDR3 covers 16 residues. The CDR3 DNA is TGTGCCAGCACCTGGGGGGCGGGGGGACACACCGGGGAGCTGTTTTTT. Encoded protein: CASTWGAGGHTGELFF.

The chain carries TRBV4-2 and TRBJ2-2, with 10 nucleotides matching TRBD2. The CDR3 is made up of 17 amino acids. CDR1 and CDR2 (germline): LGHNA, YNFKEQ. V gave up 0 bases and J gave up 6 bases; unmatched junction bases: 7. The CDR3 loop reads CASSQEPAGGPAGELFF. CDR3 sequence (DNA): TGTGCCAGCAGCCAAGAGCCAGCGGGGGGGCCAGCCGGGGAGCTGTTTTTT.

CDR3 loop: CASSQPRLTETQYF. CDR3 in DNA: TGTGCCAGCAGCCAACCGCGGCTGACCGAGACCCAGTACTTC. The chain combines TRBV3-1 (or the pseudogene TRBV3-2) with TRBJ2-5; unclear D gene. Trimming cost V 2 bases and J 5 bases, with 12 bases left between them. CDR1 and CDR2 from the germline V gene are LGHDT and YNNKEL (reference sequence). CDR3 length: 14 residues.

The chain employs TRBV5-1 and TRBJ1-1, with 7 nucleotides matching TRBD1. The CDR3 is made up of 14 amino acids. The J segment lost 1 base and the V segment lost 2 bases, leaving 2 bases of the junction unmatched. Germline V CDR1 and CDR2: SGHRS, YFSETQ. The CDR3 sequence is CASSFYRGNTEAFF. The DNA for the CDR3 is TGCGCCAGCAGCTTCTACAGGGGGAACACTGAAGCTTTCTTT.

The chain links TRBV7-6 to TRBJ2-2, with 7 nucleotides matching TRBD1. The CDR3 is made up of 14 amino acids. After removal of 8 bases from V and 5 bases from J, the junction contained 8 bases not matched to a gene. Germline V gives CDR1 SGHVS, CDR2 FNYEAQ. Here the CDR3 reads CASGAGRGTGELFF. The CDR3 coding sequence is TGTGCCAGCGGCGCGGGCAGGGGGACCGGGGAGCTGTTTTTT.

The gene calls are TRBV5-8 and TRBJ1-5; D unresolved. In germline, CDR1 is SGHTS, CDR2 YDEGEE. The ends were cut back, 6 bases at V and 0 bases at J, with 13 bases in the middle. This CDR3 is built from 15 residues. Written as DNA, the CDR3 is TGTGCCAGCACCCCAGATTTTTATAGCAATCAGCCCCAGCATTTT. Its translation: CASTPDFYSNQPQHF.

The chain has TRBV18 and TRBJ1-4; D call uncertain. The V gene's germline CDR1 is KGHSH and CDR2 LQKENI. The CDR3 runs 14 residues. Trimming removed 3 bases at V and 8 bases at J, with 13 bases between. This CDR3 reads CASSPSEVYEKLFF. In nucleotides, the CDR3 is TGTGCCAGCTCACCCTCGGAGGTCTACGAAAAACTGTTTTTT.